This T cell receptor (beta chain) was captured by sequencing in a study of patients and donors after allogeneic stem cell transplantation. TCRdb called the RT-PCR reads again in MiXCR, with one record for every CDR3 protein. The data contain approximately 160,000 distinct CDR3 sequences, approximately 24% of them seen just once; the ten biggest clones take up roughly 26%. CDR3 size: 14 residues. Germline V gives CDR1 SGHRS, CDR2 YFSETQ. Trimming shortened V by 0 bases and J by 4 bases, and 7 bases separated the two germline ends. The V and J genes are TRBV5-1 and TRBJ2-2; D uncertain. Input material: blood, either unsorted or a sorted T cell fraction (not recorded which). The receptor comes from a human donor who was either an allogeneic HSCT recipient or a stem cell or donor lymphocyte infusion donor (not recorded which). It is not recorded whose cells these are; they may come from a transplant donor. The chain's CDR3 is CASSLDGVTGELFF. The CDR3 nucleotides are TGCGCCAGCAGCTTGGATGGTGTCACCGGGGAGCTGTTTTTT.